What follows describes a single T cell receptor (beta chain). Its antigen is undetermined. This sample is drawn from a study of CD8 T cells in Susac syndrome. The study's findings and limits: In total CD8+ repertoires, sixteen Susac-specific public clones were detected, and CD8+ TEMRA repertoires contained a few. Expansion of Susac CD8+ clones peaked in TEMRA cells and in active patients.

CDR1 is LGHDT and CDR2 is YNNKEL in the germline V gene (reference sequence). This CDR3 has 14 amino acids. Trimming stripped 4 bases from V and 3 bases from J, with 9 bases between. With random hexamers, reverse transcription was performed on about 0.5 to 1 ug of RNA. The method of amplification for TCR beta CDR3 was immunoSEQ multiplex PCR, covering 54 Vbeta and 13 Jbeta. Each CDR3 protein is one row after TCRdb ran MiXCR on the immunoSEQ multiplex PCR reads. The top ten clones hold 0.25% to 0.35% of a sample with 100,000 or so distinct CDR3 sequences, around 96% of them seen once. The sequenced sample consisted of CD8+ T cells from PBMCs. V gene TRBV3-1 combines with J gene TRBJ1-4; no definite D call. This receptor was taken from a human donor with Susac syndrome. DNA of the CDR3: TGTGCCAGCAGCCCCGCGGGCTCTAATGAAAAACTGTTTTTT. This gives the protein CASSPAGSNEKLFF.